The entry below gives a single TCR beta chain sequence along with its context. The record originates from a study of blood T cells in healthy people across ages. This CDR3 is 11 amino acids long. Germline loops: CDR1 SQVTM, CDR2 ANQGSEA. V lost 3 bases to trimming and J lost 7 bases, with 6 bases between them. Primers used in a second PCR of about 7 to 12 cycles were a sample-barcoded 5' primer and a J-beta primer mix. With 12 random nucleotides, a template-switch adaptor tagged each individual cDNA molecule. Each CDR3 protein gets one entry after TCRdb re-called the 5' RACE reads with MiXCR. Among more than 900,000 distinct CDR3 sequences, approximately 25% were seen once, and the ten largest hold 0.65% to 0.75%. Separately, the same data were catalogued under a study of T cells of mothers and their children. That paper notes: Each mother gave over 9.5 million TCR beta CDR3 reads; each child, about 3 million.

The sequence came from a girl aged 2-10 years in good health. This chain links TRBV29-1 with TRBJ2-2; D remains ambiguous. The sample comprised blood. The DNA of the CDR3 is TGCAGCGTTGATATAGACGGGGAGCTGTTTTTT. Protein sequence: CSVDIDGELFF.